These T cell receptor beta chains were read from a single sample in a study of blood T cell repertoires in COVID-19. Generated by immunoSEQ multiplex PCR, the TCRdb table keeps only in-frame clones and is missing some. The table lists around 500,000 clones, 70% to 90% of them singletons. Sequencing was done on a sample of peripheral blood. The receptor set was obtained from a human donor in a cohort sampled during active COVID-19. CDR3s include the opening cysteine and the closing phenylalanine or tryptophan. The order of the fields is V gene, clone size, D gene, J gene, CDR3 DNA, CDR3 protein. D genes are given only for firm matches. Where a row states a size, it is once, few, many or the class of an expanded clone; other rows omit it.

v_gene: TRBV7-2
abundance: NA
d_gene: NA
j_gene: TRBJ2-7
CDR3nt: TGTGCCAGCAGCCTCCAACCAGCGACGGGCGAGCAGTACTTC
CDR3aa: CASSLQPATGEQYF

v_gene: TRBV3-1/TRBV3-2
abundance: few
d_gene: NA
j_gene: TRBJ2-7
CDR3nt: TGTGCCAGCAGCCAAGAAGTGGGCAGGGCGAACGAGCAGTACTTC
CDR3aa: CASSQEVGRANEQYF

v_gene: TRBV7-2
abundance: NA
d_gene: TRBD2
j_gene: TRBJ2-1
CDR3nt: TGTGCCAGCAGCTTAGATTCGGGGGGCAATGAGCAGTTCTTC
CDR3aa: CASSLDSGGNEQFF

v_gene: TRBV30
abundance: NA
d_gene: NA
j_gene: TRBJ1-6
CDR3nt: TGTGCCGGAGGACGCGAGAATTCACCCCTCCACTTT
CDR3aa: CAGGRENSPLHF

v_gene: TRBV3-1/TRBV3-2
abundance: NA
d_gene: TRBD2
j_gene: TRBJ2-2
CDR3nt: TGTGCCAGCAGTGAAGACTGGGGTAGCGGGAGAAGGGCCGGGGAGCTGTTTTTT
CDR3aa: CASSEDWGSGRRAGELFF

v_gene: TRBV5-1
abundance: NA
d_gene: NA
j_gene: TRBJ2-5
CDR3nt: TGCGCCAGCAGCAACATCCTTCGGGGGACCCAAGAGACCCAGTACTTC
CDR3aa: CASSNILRGTQETQYF

v_gene: TRBV3-1/TRBV3-2
abundance: NA
d_gene: TRBD1
j_gene: TRBJ2-4
CDR3nt: TGTGCCAGCAGCCCCCTTACAGGGGAAAACATTCAGTACTTC
CDR3aa: CASSPLTGENIQYF

v_gene: TRBV9
abundance: few
d_gene: TRBD2
j_gene: TRBJ2-1
CDR3nt: TGTGCCAGCAGCGCCAGACTAGCGGGGTACAATGAGCAGTTCTTC
CDR3aa: CASSARLAGYNEQFF

v_gene: TRBV28
abundance: NA
d_gene: TRBD2
j_gene: TRBJ2-3
CDR3nt: TGTGCCAGCAGTCGCCCTAGCGGGAGATCGACAGATACGCAGTATTTT
CDR3aa: CASSRPSGRSTDTQYF

v_gene: TRBV19
abundance: NA
d_gene: TRBD1
j_gene: TRBJ2-7
CDR3nt: TGTGCCAGTAGTATGGGGACAGGGCACTACGAGCAGTACTTC
CDR3aa: CASSMGTGHYEQYF